The 9 T cell receptor beta chains listed next were all sequenced from one sample in a study of shared clonotypes between healthy human individuals. The assay was immunoSEQ multiplex PCR, and TCRdb's table has in-frame clones only and misses some. The sample lists more than 2 million clones, nearly 97% occurring once. Sequencing used naive CD4+ T cells sorted from blood. As to subset: CD45RA+ positively selected. The receptors shown here come from a man aged 18 to 30 in good health.

This clone showed up just once. In the same sample, other DNA sequences code for this CDR3. The CDR3 protein is CASSLGGGGQETQYF. For the CDR3, the DNA is TGCGCCAGCAGCTTGGGAGGGGGCGGACAAGAGACCCAGTACTTC. The chain carries TRBV5-1 and TRBJ2-5; 7 bases are a match to TRBD1. The CDR3 totals 15 residues. V lost 0 bases, J lost 2 bases, and 4 bases stayed unmatched. CDR1 and CDR2 (germline): SGHRS, YFSETQ. Together with reference TRBV5-1 and TRBJ2-5, the CDR3 gives the full variable domain: KAGVTQTPRYLIKTRGQQVTLSCSPISGHRSVSWYQQTPGQGLQFLFEYFSETQRNKGNFPGRFSGRQFSNSRSEMNVSTLELGDSALYLCASSLGGGGQETQYFGPGTRLLVL.

This chain links TRBV10-3 with TRBJ2-1; 8 bases map to TRBD2. The CDR3 contains 14 residues. Per the germline V gene, CDR1 is ENHRY and CDR2 is SYGVKD. The ends lost 6 bases at V and 7 bases at J; junction bases unmatched: 8. The CDR3 coding sequence is TGTGCCATCAGGGCAAGCGGGAGAGTAAATGAGCAGTTCTTC. It specifies CAIRASGRVNEQFF.

The chain couples TRBV6-1 to TRBJ1-6; TRBD1 is a possible D gene (5 bases). CDR1 and CDR2 from the germline V gene are MNHNS and SASEGT. This CDR3 has 15 amino acids. Between the trimmed V and J ends, which lost 6 bases and 10 bases, there was a span of 19 bases. This CDR3 reads CASSRVVETSSPLHF. The CDR3 DNA reads TGTGCCAGCAGCAGGGTCGTGGAGACCAGCTCACCCCTCCACTTT.

The chain recombines TRBV6-6 with TRBJ1-5; D might be TRBD1 (5 bases). The length of the CDR3 is 12 residues. CDR1 is MNHNY, CDR2 SVGAGI, per germline (reference sequence). The V and J ends lost 2 bases and 9 bases respectively, with 8 bases between them. The chain's CDR3 is CASSYLQGPQHF. Here the CDR3 DNA reads TGTGCCAGCAGTTACCTCCAGGGGCCCCAGCATTTT.

The rearrangement links TRBV18 to TRBJ1-4; tentative D call: TRBD1 (5 bases). The CDR3 contains 15 residues. The germline gives CDR1 KGHSH, CDR2 LQKENI. V was clipped by 0 bases and J by 5 bases, with 10 bases between them. The CDR3 nucleotides are TGTGCCAGCTCACCACCTATGACAGAGAATGAAAAACTGTTTTTT. It translates to CASSPPMTENEKLFF.

This chain joins TRBV5-4 and TRBJ1-2; D unclear. CDR3 length equals 12 residues. Germline V gene sequence: CDR1 SGHNT, CDR2 YYREEE (reference sequence). V was clipped by 3 bases and J by 2 bases, with 5 bases between them. CDR3 nucleotides: TGTGCCAGCAGCTCGGACAACTATGGCTACACCTTC. This gives the protein CASSSDNYGYTF. The whole variable domain, remainder taken from reference TRBV5-4 and TRBJ1-2, is ETGVTQSPTHLIKTRGQQVTLRCSSQSGHNTVSWYQQALGQGPQFIFQYYREEENGRGNFPPRFSGLQFPNYSSELNVNALELDDSALYLCASSSDNYGYTFGSGTRLTVV.

This clone has only one observation. The rearrangement joins TRBV29-1 to TRBJ1-1; D perhaps matches TRBD1 (6 bases). V lost 6 bases and J 3 bases, leaving 11 bases between the germline ends. This CDR3 spans 12 amino acids. Germline V gene sequence: CDR1 SQVTM, CDR2 ANQGSEA. The CDR3 DNA is TGCAGCGTGGAACAGGGTCACACTGAAGCTTTCTTT. Translating it yields CSVEQGHTEAFF.

This clone was observed once. The chain joins TRBV5-8 to TRBJ2-2, with unresolved D. Germline V gene data show CDR1 as SGHTS and CDR2 as YDEGEE. The CDR3 runs to 16 residues. V was pared by 5 bases and J by 0 bases, with 14 bases between. The CDR3 reads CASSRGVTANTGELFF. The CDR3 nucleotides are TGTGCCAGCAGTAGAGGTGTGACCGCGAACACCGGGGAGCTGTTTTTT.

V gene TRBV5-4 combines with J gene TRBJ2-3; 12 bases agree with TRBD2. The V gene's germline CDR1 is SGHNT and CDR2 YYREEE (reference sequence). V lost 4 bases and J lost 0; bases outside the gene matches: 12. The CDR3 loop spans 19 amino acids. CDR3 residues: CASSVGLAGTMTSTDTQYF. For the CDR3, the DNA is TGTGCCAGCAGCGTAGGACTAGCGGGGACGATGACTAGCACAGATACGCAGTATTTT.